Below, 8 T cell receptor beta chains from the same sample are listed, as sequenced in a study of CD8+ T cells in alopecia areata. The treatment was: oral pan-JAK inhibitor, 5-10 mg twice daily. RNA extraction was followed by reverse transcription into cDNA, which acted as the sequencing template. The method was immunoSEQ multiplex PCR; TCRdb's version includes in-frame clones alone and lacks a portion of them. The sample lists 80,000 to 100,000 clones, 44% occurring once. The material was CD8+ T cells sorted from blood, obtained at week 24, from a patient treated with tofacitinib. The origin of the receptors is a human donor with alopecia areata.

The genes are TRBV4-1 and TRBJ1-1; D is unresolved. This CDR3 is 13 amino acids long. Germline V gene data show CDR1 as MGHRA and CDR2 as YSYEKL. V shed 4 bases and J shed 0 bases, with 6 bases lying between them. In DNA, the CDR3 is TGCGCCAGCAGCCCCCGCCTGAACACTGAAGCTTTCTTT. Encoded protein: CASSPRLNTEAFF.

In this sample, this clone turned up a few times. This rearrangement joins TRBV4-1 to TRBJ1-3, with unresolved D. The germline V gene has CDR1 MGHRA and CDR2 YSYEKL. V lost 4 bases and J lost 0, with 7 bases in between. This CDR3 region has 14 residues. This CDR3 reads CASSPDFSGNTIYF. The CDR3 nucleotides read TGCGCCAGCAGCCCGGATTTCTCTGGAAACACCATATATTTT.

The chain is built from TRBV27 and TRBJ2-7; 8 positions match TRBD2. In germline, CDR1 is MNHEY, CDR2 SMNVEV (reference sequence). The CDR3 is made up of 16 amino acids. V shed 1 base, J shed 2 bases, and the junction held 7 bases outside the gene matches. Written as DNA, the CDR3 is TGTGCCAGCAGTTTATGGGGTGAGCGGGGGACCTACGAGCAGTACTTC. This sequence encodes CASSLWGERGTYEQYF.

This clone was found a few times. This chain links TRBV7-9 with TRBJ2-7, with no clear D. Trimming removed 2 bases from V and 3 bases from J, with 11 bases in between. There are 14 residues in the CDR3. CDR1 and CDR2 from the germline V gene are SEHNR and FQNEAQ (reference sequence). CDR3 sequence (DNA): TGTGCCAGCAGCTTAAGCGCCAGCCTCTACGAGCAGTACTTC. Protein sequence: CASSLSASLYEQYF.

This clone was found a few times. The V gene is TRBV4-3, the J gene TRBJ1-4; D may be TRBD1 (5 bases). Between the trimmed V and J ends, which lost 6 bases and 8 bases, there was a span of 16 bases. This CDR3 has 14 amino acids. Germline CDR1 reads LGHNA; CDR2 reads YSLEER. Here the CDR3 DNA reads TGCGCCAGCAGTCTAAAGGGGTTTGAGGAAAAACTGTTTTTT. This sequence encodes CASSLKGFEEKLFF.

The chain is built from TRBV27 and TRBJ2-1; 8 bases align to TRBD2. The CDR3 is made up of 17 amino acids. CDR1 and CDR2 from the germline V gene are MNHEY and SMNVEV (reference sequence). V shed 1 base, J shed 2 bases, and the junction held 7 bases outside the gene matches. The CDR3 protein is CASSLLSGLAAYNEQFF. Here the CDR3 DNA reads TGTGCCAGCAGTTTATTATCAGGACTAGCAGCCTACAATGAGCAGTTCTTC.

This chain connects TRBV28 to TRBJ1-2, with D unclear. The CDR3 is made up of 14 amino acids. In germline, CDR1 is MDHEN, CDR2 SYDVKM. The V end lost 7 bases, the J end lost 6 bases, and 18 bases lay between the germline ends. The CDR3 here is CASTLQGAVDGYTF. The DNA for the CDR3 is TGTGCCAGCACCTTGCAAGGTGCTGTGGATGGCTACACCTTC.

J is TRBJ2-1 and V is TRBV7-2; D is possibly TRBD2 (6 bases). The CDR3 runs to 17 residues. Germline CDR1 is SGHTA and CDR2 is FQGNSA. The ends were cut back, 5 bases at V and 0 bases at J, with 17 bases in the middle. The CDR3 DNA follows: TGTGCCAGCAGCCCCCGGGACCACGGGGGCTCCTACAATGAGCAGTTCTTC. Translation: CASSPRDHGGSYNEQFF.